The 7 T cell receptor beta chains below come from one sample, sequenced in a study of CD8 T cells in ankylosing spondylitis. Using its own MiXCR run on the 5' RACE reads, TCRdb lists one record per CDR3 protein. The sample carries 130,000 or so distinct CDR3 sequences, over 9.5% recorded once. Sequenced: blood, either unsorted or a sorted T cell fraction (not recorded which). The receptors stem from a female donor with ankylosing spondylitis or in good health (not recorded which).

This rearrangement joins TRBV3-1 to TRBJ2-1, with 12 bases aligning to TRBD2. CDR1 is LGHDT, CDR2 YNNKEL, per germline (reference sequence). This CDR3 comprises 17 residues. V was pared by 4 bases and J by 3 bases, with 7 bases of the junction left unmatched. The CDR3 here is CASSPRLAGAYYNEQFF. Here the CDR3 DNA reads TGTGCCAGCAGCCCGCGACTAGCGGGGGCGTACTACAATGAGCAGTTCTTC.

This clonotype appeared many times. CDR3 sequence reads: CAISVGAGPTDTQYF. CDR3 coding DNA: TGTGCCATCTCGGTGGGGGCGGGACCGACAGATACGCAGTATTTT. The chain carries TRBV12-3 or TRBV12-4 and TRBJ2-3; D is possibly TRBD1 or TRBD2 (6 bases each). V dropped 10 bases and J dropped 3 bases, with 20 bases sitting between them. This CDR3 contains 15 residues.

This clonotype was counted many times. This chain links TRBV6-1 with TRBJ1-2; D possibly corresponds to TRBD1 (6 bases). V lost 0 bases, J lost 2 bases, and 19 bases lay in between. The length of the CDR3 is 18 residues. Germline loops: CDR1 MNHNS, CDR2 SASEGT. CDR3 sequence (DNA): TGTGCCAGCAGTGAAGCTGGACAGACTAGACTCGTGAACTATGGCTACACCTTC. It specifies CASSEAGQTRLVNYGYTF.

In this sample, this clonotype turned up many times. The gene calls are TRBV10-3 and TRBJ2-1, with 10 nucleotides matching TRBD1. This CDR3 has 16 amino acids. Losses at the gene ends were 2 bases for V and 6 bases for J; bases not matched to a gene: 7. Germline V gene lookup returns CDR1 ENHRY and CDR2 SYGVKD. CDR3 DNA: TGTGCCATCAGTGAGCGGAGGACAGGGGGAGGCAATGAGCAGTTCTTC. This codes for CAISERRTGGGNEQFF.

This clonotype was counted at least ten times. The chain joins TRBV29-1 to TRBJ2-4, with a possible D match to TRBD1 (7 bases). V was clipped by 5 bases and J by 1 base, with 12 bases between them. The CDR3 length is 14 residues. CDR1 and CDR2 from the germline V gene are SQVTM and ANQGSEA. The CDR3 nucleotides are TGCAGCGTTAAGACAGGGAGGGCCAAAAACATTCAGTACTTC. Protein sequence: CSVKTGRAKNIQYF. Complete variable domain (other parts from reference TRBV29-1 and TRBJ2-4): SAVISQKPSRDICQRGTSLTIQCQVDSQVTMMFWYRQQPGQSLTLIATANQGSEATYESGFVIDKFPISRPNLTFSTLTVSNMSPEDSSIYLCSVKTGRAKNIQYFGAGTRLSVL.

There are a few counts of this clonotype. V and J are TRBV11-2 and TRBJ2-1, with D possibly TRBD1 on 5 matching bases. The CDR3 sequence is 14 residues long. Germline loops: CDR1 SGHAT, CDR2 FQNNGV. Deletions cut 1 base from V and 5 bases from J, with 9 bases between. This CDR3 reads CASSLGTPNNEQFF. Written as DNA, the CDR3 is TGTGCCAGCAGCTTAGGGACACCCAACAATGAGCAGTTCTTC.

This clonotype was counted at least ten times. This chain connects TRBV12-3 or TRBV12-4 to TRBJ2-2; TRBD2 agrees at 11 bases. The CDR3 spans 17 residues. V lost 3 bases, J lost 5 bases, and 8 bases stayed unmatched. The CDR3 DNA follows: TGTGCCAGCAGTTTGACCGGGACTAGCGGACGAACCGGGGAGCTGTTTTTT. This translates into CASSLTGTSGRTGELFF.